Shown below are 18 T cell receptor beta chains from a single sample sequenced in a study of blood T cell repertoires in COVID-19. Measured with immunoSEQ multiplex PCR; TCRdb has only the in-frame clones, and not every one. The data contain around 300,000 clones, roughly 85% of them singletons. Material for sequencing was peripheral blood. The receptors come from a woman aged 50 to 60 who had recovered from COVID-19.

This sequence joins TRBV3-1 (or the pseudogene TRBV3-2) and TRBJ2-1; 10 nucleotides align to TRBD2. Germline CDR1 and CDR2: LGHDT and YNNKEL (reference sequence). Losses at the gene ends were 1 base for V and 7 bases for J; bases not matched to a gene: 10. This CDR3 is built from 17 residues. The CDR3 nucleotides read TGTGCCAGCAGCCAAGTGCGCTCAGCGGGAGGGCAGAATGAGCAGTTCTTC. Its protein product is CASSQVRSAGGQNEQFF.

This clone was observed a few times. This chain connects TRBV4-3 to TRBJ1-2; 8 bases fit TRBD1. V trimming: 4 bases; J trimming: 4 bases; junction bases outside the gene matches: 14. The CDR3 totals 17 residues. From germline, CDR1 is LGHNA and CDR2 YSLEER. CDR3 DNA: TGCGCCAGCAGCCGAGGGACAGGCGAAACCAACCTCTATGGCTACACCTTC. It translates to CASSRGTGETNLYGYTF.

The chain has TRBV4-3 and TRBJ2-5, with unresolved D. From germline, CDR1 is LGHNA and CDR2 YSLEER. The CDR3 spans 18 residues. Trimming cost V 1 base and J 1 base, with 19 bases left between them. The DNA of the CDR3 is TGCGCCAGCAGCCAAGGGCTTGGTGTGGCAGTAAGCCAAGAGACCCAGTACTTC. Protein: CASSQGLGVAVSQETQYF.

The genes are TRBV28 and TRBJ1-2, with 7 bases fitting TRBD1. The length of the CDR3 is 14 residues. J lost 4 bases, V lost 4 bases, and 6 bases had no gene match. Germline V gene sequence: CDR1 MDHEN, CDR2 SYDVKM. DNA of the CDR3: TGTGCCAGCAGTTCGACAGGGTCTGGCTATGGCTACACCTTC. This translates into CASSSTGSGYGYTF.

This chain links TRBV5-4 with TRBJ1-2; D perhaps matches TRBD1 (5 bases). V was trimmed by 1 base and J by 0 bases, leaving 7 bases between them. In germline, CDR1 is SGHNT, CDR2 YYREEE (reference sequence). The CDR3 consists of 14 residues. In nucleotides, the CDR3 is TGTGCCAGCAGCTTGAAACAGGCTAACTATGGCTACACCTTC. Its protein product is CASSLKQANYGYTF.

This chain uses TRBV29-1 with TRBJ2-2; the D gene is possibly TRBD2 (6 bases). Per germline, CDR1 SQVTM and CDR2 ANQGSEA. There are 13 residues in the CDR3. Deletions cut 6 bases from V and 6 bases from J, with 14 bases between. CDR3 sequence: CSVAGGGAGELFF. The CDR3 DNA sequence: TGCAGCGTCGCAGGAGGAGGGGCCGGGGAGCTGTTTTTT.

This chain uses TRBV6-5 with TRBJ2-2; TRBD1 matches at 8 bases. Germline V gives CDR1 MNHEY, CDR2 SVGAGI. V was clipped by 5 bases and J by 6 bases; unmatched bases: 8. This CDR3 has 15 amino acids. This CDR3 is CASSRQGTAPGELFF. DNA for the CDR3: TGTGCCAGCAGTCGACAGGGGACGGCCCCCGGGGAGCTGTTTTTT.

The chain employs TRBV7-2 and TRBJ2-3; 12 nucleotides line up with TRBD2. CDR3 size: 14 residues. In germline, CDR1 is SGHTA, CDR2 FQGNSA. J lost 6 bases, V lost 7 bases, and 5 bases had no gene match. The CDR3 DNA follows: TGTGCCAGCACCCTCACTAGCGGGGGGGATACGCAGTATTTT. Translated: CASTLTSGGDTQYF. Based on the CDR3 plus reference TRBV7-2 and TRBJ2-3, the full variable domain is GAGVSQSPSNKVTEKGKDVELRCDPISGHTALYWYRQSLGQGLEFLIYFQGNSAPDKSGLPSDRFSAERTGGSVSTLTIQRTQQEDSAVYLCASTLTSGGDTQYFGPGTRLTVL.

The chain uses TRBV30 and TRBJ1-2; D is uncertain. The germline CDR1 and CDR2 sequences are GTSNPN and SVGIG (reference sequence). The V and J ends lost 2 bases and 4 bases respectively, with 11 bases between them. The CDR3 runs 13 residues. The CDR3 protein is CAWSPGSVYGYTF. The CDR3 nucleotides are TGTGCCTGGAGTCCGGGATCAGTCTATGGCTACACCTTC.

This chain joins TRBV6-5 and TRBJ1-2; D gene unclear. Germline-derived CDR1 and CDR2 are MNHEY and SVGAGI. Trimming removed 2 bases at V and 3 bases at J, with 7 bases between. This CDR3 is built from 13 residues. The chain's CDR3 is CASSYEGDYGYTF. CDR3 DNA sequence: TGTGCCAGCAGTTACGAGGGTGACTATGGCTACACCTTC.

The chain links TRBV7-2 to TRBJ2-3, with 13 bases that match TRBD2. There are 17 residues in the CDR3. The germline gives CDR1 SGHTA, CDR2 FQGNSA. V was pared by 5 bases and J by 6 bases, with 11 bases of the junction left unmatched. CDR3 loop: CASSLGTSGEQGDTQYF. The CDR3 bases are TGTGCCAGCAGCCTAGGGACTAGCGGGGAGCAAGGGGATACGCAGTATTTT.

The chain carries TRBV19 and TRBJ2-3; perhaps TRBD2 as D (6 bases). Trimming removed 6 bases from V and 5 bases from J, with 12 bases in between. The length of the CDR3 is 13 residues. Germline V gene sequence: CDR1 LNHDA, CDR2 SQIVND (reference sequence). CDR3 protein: CASRNRLEDTQYF. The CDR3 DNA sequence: TGTGCCAGTAGAAACCGACTAGAAGATACGCAGTATTTT. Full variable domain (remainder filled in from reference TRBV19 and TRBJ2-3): DGGITQSPKYLFRKEGQNVTLSCEQNLNHDAMYWYRQDPGQGLRLIYYSQIVNDFQKGDIAEGYSVSREKKESFPLTVTSAQKNPTAFYLCASRNRLEDTQYFGPGTRLTVL.

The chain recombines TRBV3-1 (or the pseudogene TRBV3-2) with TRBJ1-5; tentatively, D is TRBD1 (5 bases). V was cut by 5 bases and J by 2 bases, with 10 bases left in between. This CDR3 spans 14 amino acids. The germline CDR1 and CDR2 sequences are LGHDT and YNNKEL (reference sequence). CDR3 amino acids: CASSVGQGNQPQHF. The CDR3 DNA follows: TGTGCCAGCAGCGTGGGGCAGGGCAATCAGCCCCAGCATTTT.

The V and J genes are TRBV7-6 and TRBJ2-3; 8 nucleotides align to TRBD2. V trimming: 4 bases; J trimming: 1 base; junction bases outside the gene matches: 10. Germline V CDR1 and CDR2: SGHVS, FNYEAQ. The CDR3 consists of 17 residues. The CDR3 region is CASSSGVAGSGTDTQYF. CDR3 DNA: TGTGCCAGCAGCTCAGGGGTAGCGGGGAGCGGCACAGATACGCAGTATTTT.

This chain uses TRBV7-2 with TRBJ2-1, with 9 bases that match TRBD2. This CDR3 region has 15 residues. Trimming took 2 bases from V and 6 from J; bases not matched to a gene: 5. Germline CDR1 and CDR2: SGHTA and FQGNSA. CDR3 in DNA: TGTGCCAGCAGCTTATCGGTTAGCGGGGGCAATGAGCAGTTCTTC. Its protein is CASSLSVSGGNEQFF.

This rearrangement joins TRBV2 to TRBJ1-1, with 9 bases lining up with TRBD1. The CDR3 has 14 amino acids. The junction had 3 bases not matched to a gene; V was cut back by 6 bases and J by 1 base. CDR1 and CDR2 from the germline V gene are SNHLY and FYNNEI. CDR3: CASSEDRGNTEAFF. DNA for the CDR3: TGTGCCAGCAGCGAGGACAGGGGGAACACTGAAGCTTTCTTT. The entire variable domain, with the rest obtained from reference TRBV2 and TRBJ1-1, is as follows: EPEVTQTPSHQVTQMGQEVILRCVPISNHLYFYWYRQILGQKVEFLVSFYNNEISEKSEIFDDQFSVERPDGSNFTLKIRSTKLEDSAMYFCASSEDRGNTEAFFGQGTRLTVV.

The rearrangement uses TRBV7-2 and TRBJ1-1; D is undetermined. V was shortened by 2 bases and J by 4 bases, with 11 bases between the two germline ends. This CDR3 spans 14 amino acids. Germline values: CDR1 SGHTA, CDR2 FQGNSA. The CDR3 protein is CASSLYGGRTEAFF. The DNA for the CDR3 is TGTGCCAGCAGCTTATATGGCGGGCGCACTGAAGCTTTCTTT.

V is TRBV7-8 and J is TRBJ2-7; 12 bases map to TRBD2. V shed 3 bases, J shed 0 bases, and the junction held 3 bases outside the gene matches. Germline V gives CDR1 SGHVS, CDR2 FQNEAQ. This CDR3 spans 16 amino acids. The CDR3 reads CASSFPTSGSSYEQYF. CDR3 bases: TGTGCCAGCAGCTTTCCGACTAGCGGGAGCTCCTACGAGCAGTACTTC.